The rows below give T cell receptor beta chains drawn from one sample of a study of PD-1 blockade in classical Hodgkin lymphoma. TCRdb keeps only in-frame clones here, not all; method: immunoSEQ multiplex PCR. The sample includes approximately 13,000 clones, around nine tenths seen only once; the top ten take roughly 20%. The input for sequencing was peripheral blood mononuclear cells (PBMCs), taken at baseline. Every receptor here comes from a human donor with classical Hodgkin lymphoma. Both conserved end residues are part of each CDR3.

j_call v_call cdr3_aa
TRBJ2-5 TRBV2 CASSGEETQYF
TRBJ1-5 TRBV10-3 CAIREGQGWNQPQHF
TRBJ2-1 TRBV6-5 CASSYTRDPYNEQFF
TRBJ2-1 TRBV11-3 CASSPGGSRAEQFF
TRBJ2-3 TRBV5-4 CASSPTPDISITDTQYF
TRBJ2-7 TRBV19 CASSTRTGSHGYEQYF
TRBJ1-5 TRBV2 CASSEWDRGHGYSNQPQHF
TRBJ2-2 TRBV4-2 CASSRTSSQPGELFF
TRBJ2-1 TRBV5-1 CASSFGTYNEQFF
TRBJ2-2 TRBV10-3 CAISGQAPANTGELFF
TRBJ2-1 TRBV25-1 CASSEISSNEQFF
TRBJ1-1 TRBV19 CASSTTGFTEAFF
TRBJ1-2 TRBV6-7 CASSCSRGPPRIRYGYTF
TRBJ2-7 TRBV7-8 CASSLGGPGLIYEQYF
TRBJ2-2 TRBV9 CASSEGGPTGELFF
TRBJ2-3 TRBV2 CASSEGGYSGGRGDTQYF
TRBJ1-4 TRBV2 CASRRLGIGEKLFF
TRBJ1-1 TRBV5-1 CASSLGIDRNEAFF
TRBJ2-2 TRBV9 CASSERLATNTGELFF
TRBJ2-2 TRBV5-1 CASSLGLAGNTGELFF
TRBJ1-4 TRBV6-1 CASSAREEGGEKLFF
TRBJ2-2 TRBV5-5 CASSLGGTGELFF